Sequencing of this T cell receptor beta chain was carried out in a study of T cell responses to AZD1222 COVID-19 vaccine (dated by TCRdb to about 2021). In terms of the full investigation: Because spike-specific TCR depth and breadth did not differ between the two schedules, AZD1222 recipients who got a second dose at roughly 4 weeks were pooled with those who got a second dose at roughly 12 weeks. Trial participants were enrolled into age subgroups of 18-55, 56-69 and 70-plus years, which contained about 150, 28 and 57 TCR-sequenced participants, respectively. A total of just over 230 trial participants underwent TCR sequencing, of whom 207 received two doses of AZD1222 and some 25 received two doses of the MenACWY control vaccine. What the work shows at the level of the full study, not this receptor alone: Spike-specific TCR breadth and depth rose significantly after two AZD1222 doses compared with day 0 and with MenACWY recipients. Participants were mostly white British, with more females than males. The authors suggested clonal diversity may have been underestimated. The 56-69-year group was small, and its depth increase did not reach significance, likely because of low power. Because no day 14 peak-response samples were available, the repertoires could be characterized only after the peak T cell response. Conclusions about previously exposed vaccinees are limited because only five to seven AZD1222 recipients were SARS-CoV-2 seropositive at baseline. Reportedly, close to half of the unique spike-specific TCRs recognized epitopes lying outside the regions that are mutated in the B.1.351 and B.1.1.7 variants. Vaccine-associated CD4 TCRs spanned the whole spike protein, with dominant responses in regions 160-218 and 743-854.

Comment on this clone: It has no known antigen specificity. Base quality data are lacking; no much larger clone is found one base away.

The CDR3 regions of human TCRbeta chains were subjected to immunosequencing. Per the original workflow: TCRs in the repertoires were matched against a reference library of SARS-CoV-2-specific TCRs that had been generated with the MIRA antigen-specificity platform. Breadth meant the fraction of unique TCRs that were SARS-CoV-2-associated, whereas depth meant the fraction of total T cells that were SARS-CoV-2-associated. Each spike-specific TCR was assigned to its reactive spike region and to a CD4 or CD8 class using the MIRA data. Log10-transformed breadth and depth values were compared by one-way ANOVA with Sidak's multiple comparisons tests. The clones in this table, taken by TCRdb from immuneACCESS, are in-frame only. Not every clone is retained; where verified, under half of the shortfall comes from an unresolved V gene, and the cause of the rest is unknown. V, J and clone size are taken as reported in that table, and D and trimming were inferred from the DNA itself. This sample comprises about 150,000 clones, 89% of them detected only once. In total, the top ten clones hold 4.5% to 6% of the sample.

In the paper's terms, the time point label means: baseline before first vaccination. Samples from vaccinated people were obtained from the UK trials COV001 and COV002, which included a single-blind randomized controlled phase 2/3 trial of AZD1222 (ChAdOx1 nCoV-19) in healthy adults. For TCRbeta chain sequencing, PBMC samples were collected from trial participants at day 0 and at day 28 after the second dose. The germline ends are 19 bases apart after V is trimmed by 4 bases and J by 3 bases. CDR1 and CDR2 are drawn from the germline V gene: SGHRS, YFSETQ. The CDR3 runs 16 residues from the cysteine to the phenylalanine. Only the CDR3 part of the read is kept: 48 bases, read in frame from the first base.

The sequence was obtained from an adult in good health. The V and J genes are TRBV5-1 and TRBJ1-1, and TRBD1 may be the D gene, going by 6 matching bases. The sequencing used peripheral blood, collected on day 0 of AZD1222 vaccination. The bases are TGCGCCAGCAGCACTGGGACGTGGAGGGGGGACACTGAAGCTTTCTTT. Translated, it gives CASSTGTWRGDTEAFF.